The clone carrying this TCR beta chain was seen more than once but under ten times. No antigen is known for it. There are 14 residues in the CDR3. The junction had 7 bases not matched to a gene; V was cut back by 2 bases and J by 10 bases. Germline values: CDR1 KGHDR, CDR2 SFDVKD. This specimen belongs to a study of CD8 T cells in ankylosing spondylitis. Study-wide results and limits: The clones that were linked to disease were reported to be significantly enriched in matched synovial fluid samples from ankylosing spondylitis patients. In the blood and synovial fluid of reactive arthritis, some motif variants had been previously reported. Characteristic of ankylosing spondylitis blood, it appeared, was a TCR beta motif comprising eight highly homologous variants.

TCRdb reprocessed the 5' RACE reads via MiXCR and lists one record per CDR3 protein. The sample has a few hundred thousand distinct CDR3 sequences, about 12% seen once. The J gene is TRBJ2-1, the V gene TRBV24-1; 7 nucleotides align to TRBD1. Sequencing was performed on blood, either unsorted or a sorted T cell fraction (not recorded which). This receptor was obtained from a male donor with ankylosing spondylitis. DNA for the CDR3: TGTGCCACCAGTGATTCCATGGGGACAGCGGAGCAGTTCTTC. Translation: CATSDSMGTAEQFF.